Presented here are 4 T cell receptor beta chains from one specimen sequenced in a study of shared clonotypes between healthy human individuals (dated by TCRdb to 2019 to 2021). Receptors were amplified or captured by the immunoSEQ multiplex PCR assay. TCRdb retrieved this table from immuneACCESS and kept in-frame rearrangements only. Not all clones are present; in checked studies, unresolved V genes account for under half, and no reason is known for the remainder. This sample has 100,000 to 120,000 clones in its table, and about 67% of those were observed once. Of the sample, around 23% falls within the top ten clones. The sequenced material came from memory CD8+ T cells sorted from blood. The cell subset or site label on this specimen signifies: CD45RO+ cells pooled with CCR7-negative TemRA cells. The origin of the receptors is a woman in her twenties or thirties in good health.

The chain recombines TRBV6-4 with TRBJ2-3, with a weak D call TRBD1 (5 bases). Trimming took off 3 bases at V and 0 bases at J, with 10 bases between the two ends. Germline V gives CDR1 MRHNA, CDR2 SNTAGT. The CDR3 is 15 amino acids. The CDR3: CASSEDRGSTDTQYF. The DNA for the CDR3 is TGTGCCAGCAGTGAAGATAGGGGTAGCACAGATACGCAGTATTTT.

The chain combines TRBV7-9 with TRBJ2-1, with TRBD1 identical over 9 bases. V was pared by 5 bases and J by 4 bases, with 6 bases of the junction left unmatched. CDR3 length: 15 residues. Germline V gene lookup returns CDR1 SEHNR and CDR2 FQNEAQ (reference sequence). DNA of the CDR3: TGTGCCAGCAGCCGATGGGGGACAGGGTACAATGAGCAGTTCTTC. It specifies CASSRWGTGYNEQFF.

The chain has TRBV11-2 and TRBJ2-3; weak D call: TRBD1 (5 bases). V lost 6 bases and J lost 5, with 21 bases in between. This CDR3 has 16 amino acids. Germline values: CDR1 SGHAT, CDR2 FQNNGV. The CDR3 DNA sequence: TGTGCCAGCAGGGCCCGATTTGGCCAGGGAATAGATACGCAGTATTTT. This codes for CASRARFGQGIDTQYF. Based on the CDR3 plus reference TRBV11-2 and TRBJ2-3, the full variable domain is EAGVAQSPRYKIIEKRQSVAFWCNPISGHATLYWYQQILGQGPKLLIQFQNNGVVDDSQLPKDRFSAERLKGVDSTLKIQPAKLEDSAVYLCASRARFGQGIDTQYFGPGTRLTVL.

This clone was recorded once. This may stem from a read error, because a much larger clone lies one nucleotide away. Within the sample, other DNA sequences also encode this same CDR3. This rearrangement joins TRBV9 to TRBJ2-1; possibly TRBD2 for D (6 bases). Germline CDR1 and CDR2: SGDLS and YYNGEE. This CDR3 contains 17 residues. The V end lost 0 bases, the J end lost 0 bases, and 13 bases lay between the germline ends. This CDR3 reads CASSVAWREDSYNEQFF. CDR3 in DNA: TGTGCCAGCAGCGTAGCTTGGCGGGAAGACTCCTACAATGAGCAGTTCTTC.